These 22 T cell receptor beta chains originate from one sample sequenced in a study of blood T cell repertoires in COVID-19. The method was immunoSEQ multiplex PCR; TCRdb's version includes in-frame clones alone and lacks a portion of them. The repertoire holds a few hundred thousand clones, about four fifths seen once, with about 1.3% in the top ten. Sequenced material: PBMCs or T cells enriched from blood (not recorded which). The receptors stem from a woman between 40 and 50 years old with acute COVID-19.

The chain is built from TRBV18 and TRBJ1-5, with TRBD1 matching over 9 bases. Germline CDR1 is KGHSH and CDR2 is LQKENI. Trimming cost V 3 bases and J 3 bases; bases outside gene matches: 9. The CDR3 consists of 17 residues. In DNA form, the CDR3 reads TGTGCCAGCTCACCGGGACCCGGGACAGGGCTCAATCAGCCCCAGCATTTT. Translated, it gives CASSPGPGTGLNQPQHF.

This rearrangement joins TRBV13 to TRBJ1-5; D not certain. Per germline, CDR1 PRHDT and CDR2 FYEKMQ (reference sequence). V shed 2 bases and J shed 3 bases, with 2 bases lying between them. The CDR3 loop spans 12 amino acids. The CDR3 region is CASSLLNQPQHF. CDR3 bases: TGTGCCAGCAGCTTACTCAATCAGCCCCAGCATTTT. The whole variable domain, filled in from reference TRBV13 and TRBJ1-5, reads AAGVIQSPRHLIKEKRETATLKCYPIPRHDTVYWYQQGPGQDPQFLISFYEKMQSDKGSIPDRFSAQQFSDYHSELNMSSLELGDSALYFCASSLLNQPQHFGDGTRLSIL.

The CDR3 loop reads CASSPIRTGKGEETQYF. The CDR3 DNA follows: TGTGCCAGCTCACCAATCCGGACAGGCAAGGGCGAAGAGACCCAGTACTTC. V usage is TRBV18 and J usage is TRBJ2-5; 7 nucleotides line up with TRBD1. This CDR3 has 17 residues. CDR1 and CDR2 (germline): KGHSH, LQKENI. V shed 2 bases and J 3 bases; nucleotides not matched to a gene: 12.

V gene TRBV27 combines with J gene TRBJ1-1; D possibly corresponds to TRBD1 (5 bases). The CDR3 has 13 residues. V was trimmed by 8 bases and J by 11 bases, leaving 21 bases between them. Germline assignment: CDR1 MNHEY and CDR2 SMNVEV (reference sequence). As DNA, the CDR3 is TGTGCCAGCCGCACTTCGGGGGTTGATCTGGCTTTCTTT. As protein: CASRTSGVDLAFF.

Regarding this clone: The same CDR3 arises from other DNA sequences in this sample as well. V and J are TRBV12-5 and TRBJ2-3; weak D call: TRBD1 (6 bases). The V and J ends lost 1 base and 4 bases respectively, with 6 bases between them. The germline V gene encodes CDR1 LGHNT and CDR2 FRNRAP. CDR3 length: 13 residues. The CDR3 coding sequence is TGTGCTAGTGGTTTGGCAGGGGCAGATACGCAGTATTTT. This codes for CASGLAGADTQYF.

The chain is built from TRBV5-1 and TRBJ2-2; D is possibly TRBD2 (6 bases). Germline assignment: CDR1 SGHRS and CDR2 YFSETQ. Trimming removed 0 bases from V and 2 bases from J, with 14 bases in between. CDR3 length: 17 amino acids. CDR3 sequence reads: CASSLGLSDYNTGELFF. As DNA, the CDR3 is TGCGCCAGCAGCTTGGGGCTCTCGGACTACAACACCGGGGAGCTGTTTTTT.

The CDR3: CASSQELGAGGKETQYF. The CDR3 coding sequence is TGTGCCAGCAGCCAAGAATTGGGAGCGGGGGGGAAAGAGACCCAGTACTTC. V usage is TRBV4-2 and J usage is TRBJ2-5; TRBD2 matches 10 bases. CDR3 length equals 17 residues. Germline loops: CDR1 LGHNA, CDR2 YNFKEQ. Trimming at V came to 0 bases and at J to 3 bases, leaving 7 bases not matched to a gene.

The V and J genes are TRBV10-2 and TRBJ1-2; the D is unclear. Trimming took 4 bases from V and 1 from J, leaving 10 bases between them. The CDR3 loop spans 14 amino acids. From germline, CDR1 is WSHSY and CDR2 SAAADI. The CDR3 DNA reads as TGCGCCAGCAGTGGACTGCAAAATAACTATGGCTACACCTTC. As protein: CASSGLQNNYGYTF.

The gene calls are TRBV1 and TRBJ2-1; the table's D gene call, TRBD1, was not cross checked with the DNA. TRBV1 is an annotated pseudogene. The CDR3 has 12 residues. The CDR3 loop reads CTSSLYRGEQFF. The CDR3 DNA follows: TGCACCAGCAGCCTTTATAGGGGTGAGCAGTTCTTC.

This chain links TRBV5-5 with TRBJ2-3; 8 bases match TRBD2. Trimming took 0 bases from V and 4 from J; bases not matched to a gene: 4. Germline assignment: CDR1 SGHKS and CDR2 YYEKEE (reference sequence). This CDR3 region has 15 residues. CDR3 sequence reads: CASSLVAGMADTQYF. CDR3 DNA sequence: TGTGCCAGCAGCTTGGTAGCGGGGATGGCAGATACGCAGTATTTT.

The CDR3 sequence: CASSASDRGHSPLHF. The CDR3 DNA reads as TGTGCCAGTAGTGCCTCGGACAGGGGGCATTCACCCCTCCACTTT. The chain recombines TRBV19 with TRBJ1-6; TRBD1 agrees at 11 bases. Germline-derived CDR1 and CDR2 are LNHDA and SQIVND (reference sequence). J lost 8 bases, V lost 5 bases, and 5 bases had no gene match. The CDR3 has 15 amino acids.

This chain uses TRBV28 with TRBJ2-7, with TRBD1 matching 10 bases. CDR3 length equals 16 residues. Unmatched junction bases numbered 16, after V lost 5 bases and J lost 9 bases. CDR1 and CDR2 (germline): MDHEN, SYDVKM. The CDR3 DNA is TGTGCCAGCAGTCTGAATTTCGGACAGGGGGATCCAGGGCAGTACTTC. It codes for CASSLNFGQGDPGQYF.

In its sample, this clone was seen a few times. The rearrangement uses TRBV29-1 and TRBJ2-1, with 7 bases identical to TRBD1. Germline V gene lookup returns CDR1 SQVTM and CDR2 ANQGSEA. The CDR3 covers 15 residues. The V and J ends lost 4 bases and 2 bases, in that order; junction bases with no gene match: 8. CDR3 nucleotides: TGCAGCGTTGGGGACCGGGACAGACCCTACAATGAGCAGTTCTTC. Its protein is CSVGDRDRPYNEQFF.

The chain has TRBV5-1 and TRBJ2-3; 9 bases line up with TRBD2. CDR1 is SGHRS and CDR2 is YFSETQ in the germline V gene. The CDR3 has 15 amino acids. Trimming removed 0 bases from V and 5 bases from J; junction bases left unmatched: 4. The CDR3 coding sequence is TGCGCCAGCAGCTTGGAGCTAGCGGGAAGAGATACGCAGTATTTT. Its translation: CASSLELAGRDTQYF.

CDR3 sequence: CASSFGLNTQYF. As DNA, the CDR3 is TGTGCCAGCAGCTTTGGCCTTAATACGCAGTATTTT. The chain uses TRBV13 and TRBJ2-3; the D is unclear. The CDR3 is 12 residues long. The V gene lost 3 bases and the J gene lost 7 bases, with 8 bases spanning the gap. Per the germline V gene, CDR1 is PRHDT and CDR2 is FYEKMQ (reference sequence).

This chain uses TRBV5-6 with TRBJ1-2; D not resolved. The CDR3 covers 14 residues. Germline CDR1 is SGHDT and CDR2 is YYEEEE. Trimming pared 1 base from V and 7 bases from J, leaving 14 bases between. CDR3 region: CASSLSGRYLGYTF. Here the CDR3 DNA reads TGTGCCAGCAGCTTGAGTGGCAGGTACCTTGGCTACACCTTC.

V and J are TRBV19 and TRBJ1-1, with 8 nucleotides matching TRBD1. CDR3 length: 14 residues. Trimming cost V 6 bases and J 2 bases; bases outside gene matches: 5. CDR1 and CDR2 (germline): LNHDA, SQIVND (reference sequence). This CDR3 reads CASSDRGVNTEAFF. The CDR3 DNA reads as TGTGCCAGTAGCGACAGGGGAGTAAACACTGAAGCTTTCTTT.

This clone has just one count. The chain uses TRBV18 and TRBJ1-4; D perhaps matches TRBD1 (5 bases). Germline assignment: CDR1 KGHSH and CDR2 LQKENI. CDR3 length equals 17 residues. Trimming stripped 0 bases from V and 1 base from J, with 12 bases between. The CDR3 region is CASSPPSGRGTNEKLFF. The CDR3 DNA reads TGTGCCAGCTCACCACCGTCAGGGCGTGGAACTAATGAAAAACTGTTTTTT.

In this sample, this clone turned up once. The chain joins TRBV9 to TRBJ1-6; D possibly corresponds to TRBD1 (6 bases). V was cut by 3 bases and J by 3 bases, with 7 bases left in between. The CDR3 length is 14 residues. Germline CDR1 is SGDLS and CDR2 is YYNGEE. The CDR3 spells CASSGQDYNSPLHF. The CDR3 DNA sequence: TGTGCCAGCAGCGGACAGGACTATAATTCACCCCTCCACTTT.

CDR3 bases: TGCAGCGCCCTCCGGGGAGGGGGTGATCGAGTTGGGTTATACAATGAGCAGTTCTTC. Amino acids: CSALRGGGDRVGLYNEQFF. The rearrangement links TRBV29-1 to TRBJ2-1, with a possible D match to TRBD2 (7 bases). The CDR3 is 19 amino acids. Trimming cost V 7 bases and J 4 bases, with 32 bases left between them. CDR1 and CDR2 from the germline V gene are SQVTM and ANQGSEA.

The chain uses TRBV4-2 and TRBJ2-7; 14 bases agree with TRBD2. Germline values: CDR1 LGHNA, CDR2 YNFKEQ. The length of the CDR3 is 17 residues. V lost 3 bases, J lost 0 bases, and 4 bases stayed unmatched. CDR3 nucleotide sequence: TGTGCCAGCAGCCACCGGGGACTAGCGGGGGACTCCTACGAGCAGTACTTC. Residues: CASSHRGLAGDSYEQYF.

This clone has a handful of counts. The chain is built from TRBV11-3 and TRBJ1-1, with a tentative D call TRBD1 (6 bases). Germline values: CDR1 SGHNT, CDR2 YENEEA. Trimming removed 5 bases from V and 1 base from J, with 11 bases in between. The CDR3 has 14 amino acids. The CDR3 coding sequence is TGTGCCAGCAGCCCACAGGGAACGAACACTGAAGCTTTCTTT. Amino acid sequence: CASSPQGTNTEAFF. The full variable domain, its missing parts supplied by reference TRBV11-3 and TRBJ1-1, is EAGVVQSPRYKIIEKKQPVAFWCNPISGHNTLYWYLQNLGQGPELLIRYENEEAVDDSQLPKDRFSAERLKGVDSTLKIQPAELGDSAVYLCASSPQGTNTEAFFGQGTRLTVV.